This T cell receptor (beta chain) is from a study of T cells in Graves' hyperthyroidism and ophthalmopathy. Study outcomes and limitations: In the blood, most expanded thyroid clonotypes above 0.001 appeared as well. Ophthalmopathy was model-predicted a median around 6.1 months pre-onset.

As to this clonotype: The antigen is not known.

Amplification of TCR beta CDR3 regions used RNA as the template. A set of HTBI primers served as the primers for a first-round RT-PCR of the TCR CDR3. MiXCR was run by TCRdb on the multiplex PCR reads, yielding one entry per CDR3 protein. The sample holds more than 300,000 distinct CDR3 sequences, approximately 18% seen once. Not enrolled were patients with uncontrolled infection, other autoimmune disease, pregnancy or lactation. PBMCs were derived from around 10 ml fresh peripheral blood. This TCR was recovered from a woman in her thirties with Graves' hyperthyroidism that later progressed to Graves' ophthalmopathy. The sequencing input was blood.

The CDR3 coding sequence is TGTGCCAGCAGTTACTCGATTAGTGGCGGGACTAGACCCTACAATGAGCAGTTCTTC. It yields the protein CASSYSISGGTRPYNEQFF. The chain is built from TRBV6-5 and TRBJ2-1, with TRBD2 identical over 8 bases. The length of the CDR3 is 19 residues. Germline assignment: CDR1 MNHEY and CDR2 SVGAGI. V shed 0 bases, J shed 2 bases, and the junction held 12 bases outside the gene matches.